This TCR beta chain was captured in a study of CD8 T cells in Susac syndrome (dated by TCRdb to the late 2010s). With respect to the entire study: The study used repertoire sequencing to test whether antigen drove CD8+ T cell activation and differentiation in Susac syndrome.

The germline V and J ends show losses of 6 bases and 3 bases respectively, and no gene match explains 6 bases of the junction. There are 15 amino acids in the CDR3, from cysteine to phenylalanine inclusive. Here the CDR3 DNA is all that survives: 45 bases in frame from base 1. A note on this clonotype: Its specific antigen is unknown. No much larger clonotype is one base removed from it; base qualities were not supplied.

The study at large found these results: The number of individuals in the TCR sequencing and HLA analysis was acknowledged as relatively small.

High-throughput TCR beta sequencing profiled peripheral blood CD8+ and CD4+ T cells from healthy donors, Susac syndrome patients and multiple sclerosis patients. The multiple sclerosis controls were treatment-naive patients who had stable or active relapsing-remitting disease and met the revised McDonald criteria. Bulk CD8+ and CD4+ T cells were purified magnetically by negative isolation, whereas CD8+ TEMRA cells were enriched by FACS. Blood was collected in EDTA tubes and processed within 24 hours, with PBMCs isolated through density gradient centrifugation. PBMCs intended for TCR sequencing were frozen in liquid nitrogen and were later thawed in a 37 degrees C water bath. Purity of sorted or isolated CD4+, CD8+ and CD8+ TEMRA cells was at least 90%. RNA was extracted using the RNeasy kit, and about 0.45 to 1 ug of the RNA was reverse transcribed with random hexamers. The immunoSEQ multiplex PCR assay, which covers 54 Vbeta and 13 Jbeta segments, was used to amplify TCR beta CDR3 regions. PCR amplification bias was corrected by using a synthetic template baseline for primer optimization and computational correction. Processing in the source paper ran as follows. Reads were annotated to V, D and J genes per IMGT and analyzed with immunoSEQ Analyzer, keeping only productive sequences. Clonality was computed as one minus Shannon entropy normalized by log2 of the number of productive unique sequences. For each patient and control, public and private clones were evaluated within the 100 most prevalent clones. Clones were defined as Susac-specific if absent from the healthy and MS cohorts, from around 1,000 published viral clones and from other ImmuneACCESS disease sequences. TCRdb trimmed the raw reads at Q25, called clones with MiXCR and kept productive beta chains. Identical CDR3 protein sequences are pooled into one entry, listed with their most common genes and DNA. The V and J calls were determined by TCRdb, not by the authors. Across this sample there are hundreds of thousands of distinct CDR3 sequences, with over 85% seen only once. Around 0.072% of the sample goes to the ten largest clones.

The chain was built from TRBV12-3 or TRBV12-4 and TRBJ1-4, with 8 bases matching TRBD1. The source of this sequence is a human donor with multiple sclerosis. The material sequenced was CD4+ T cells from PBMCs. The CDR3 region: CASRIKQGANEKLFF. In nucleotide form, the sequence is TGTGCCAGCAGAATAAAACAGGGGGCTAATGAAAAACTGTTTTTT.